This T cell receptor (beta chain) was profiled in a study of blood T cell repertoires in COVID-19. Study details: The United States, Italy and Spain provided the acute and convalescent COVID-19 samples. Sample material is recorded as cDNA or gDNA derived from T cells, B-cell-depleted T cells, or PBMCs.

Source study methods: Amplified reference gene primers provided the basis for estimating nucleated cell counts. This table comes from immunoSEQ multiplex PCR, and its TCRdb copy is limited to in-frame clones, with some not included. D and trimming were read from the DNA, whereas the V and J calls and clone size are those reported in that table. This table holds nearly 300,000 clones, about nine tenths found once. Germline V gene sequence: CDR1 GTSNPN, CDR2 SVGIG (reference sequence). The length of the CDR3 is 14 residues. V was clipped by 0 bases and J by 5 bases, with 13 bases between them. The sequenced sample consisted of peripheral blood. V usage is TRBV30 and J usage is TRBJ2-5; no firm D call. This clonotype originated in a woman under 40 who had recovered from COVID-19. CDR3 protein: CAWSVLPSGETQYF. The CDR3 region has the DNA TGTGCCTGGAGTGTACTTCCTAGTGGCGAGACCCAGTACTTC.